This T cell receptor (beta chain) was recovered during a study of cytomegalovirus exposure and HLA in healthy donors. Study results and caveats: Later genetic work tied a missense DCLRE1C variant to beta-chain V and J trimming. The authors reported that TCR beta sequences could predict HLA-A and HLA-B alleles. These predictions were accurate for most subjects in the first cohort.

Use of 60 Vbeta and 13 Jbeta primers characterized the PCR. Measured with immunoSEQ multiplex PCR; TCRdb has only the in-frame clones, and not every one. The sample includes 40,000 to 45,000 clones, 87% of them seen just once. With respect to this clone: Its specificity is not known.

This TCR was sampled from a woman in her thirties or forties in good health and CMV-seropositive. The sequenced sample consisted of PBMCs.

In DNA form, the CDR3 reads TGTGCCAGCACGAGGGACTGGAACACAGATACGCAGTATTTT. Protein sequence: CASTRDWNTDTQYF. This chain uses TRBV2 with TRBJ2-3, with D possibly matching TRBD2 (6 bases). The CDR3 covers 14 residues. Germline V gene sequence: CDR1 SNHLY, CDR2 FYNNEI. Between the trimmed V and J ends, which lost 7 bases and 2 bases, there was a span of 13 bases.